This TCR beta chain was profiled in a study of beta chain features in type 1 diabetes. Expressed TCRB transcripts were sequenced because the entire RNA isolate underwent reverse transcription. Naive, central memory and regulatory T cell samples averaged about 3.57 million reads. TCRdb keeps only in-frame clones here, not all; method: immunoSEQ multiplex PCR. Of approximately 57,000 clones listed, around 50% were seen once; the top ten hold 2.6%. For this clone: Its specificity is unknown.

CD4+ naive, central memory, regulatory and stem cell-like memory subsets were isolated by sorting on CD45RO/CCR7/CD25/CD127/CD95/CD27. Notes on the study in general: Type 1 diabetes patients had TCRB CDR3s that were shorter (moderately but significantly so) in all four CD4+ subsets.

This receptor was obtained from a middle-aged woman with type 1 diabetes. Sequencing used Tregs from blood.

The CDR3 loop reads CASTTGGNYGYTF. CDR3 DNA: TGTGCCAGTACCACAGGGGGAAACTATGGCTACACCTTC. The V and J genes are TRBV19 and TRBJ1-2; 8 bases are a match to TRBD1. The CDR3 is 13 residues long. Looked up from germline, CDR1 is LNHDA and CDR2 is SQIVND (reference sequence). The V and J ends lost 7 bases and 2 bases, in that order; junction bases with no gene match: 3. The complete variable domain, with remaining parts taken from reference TRBV19 and TRBJ1-2, reads DGGITQSPKYLFRKEGQNVTLSCEQNLNHDAMYWYRQDPGQGLRLIYYSQIVNDFQKGDIAEGYSVSREKKESFPLTVTSAQKNPTAFYLCASTTGGNYGYTFGSGTRLTVV.